This T cell receptor (beta chain) was recovered during a study of cytomegalovirus exposure and HLA in healthy donors (dated by TCRdb to 2017 to 2019). About the study as a whole: According to a later analysis, one platform produced both the 120 validation repertoires and the 620 or so repertoires of the first cohort. The aim of the study was to test whether cataloging public T cell receptors could identify signatures of past pathogen exposure. A separate validation cohort of some 130 different subjects was used in addition to the approximately 670-subject first cohort. To predict cytomegalovirus infection status, the study brought together high-throughput TCR immunosequencing, statistical association of individual TCRs with disease status, and machine learning.

The library was built by means of the immunoSEQ multiplex PCR assay. As for how the authors treated the data: To diagnose cytomegalovirus status from the catalog of TCR beta chain sequences, a statistical classification framework was built. TCRdb provides this immuneACCESS table in a form limited to in-frame rearrangements. Some clones are lacking; in checked studies, under half of them reflect an unresolved V gene, and why the rest are absent is not known. V and J calls and clone size are copied from that table; D and trimming were computed from the DNA. For this sample the table gives hundreds of thousands of clones, of which roughly 87% were detected only once. Of the sample, around 12% falls within the top ten clones. The study at large found these results: The validation cohort had no HLA typing available for a later analysis, so co-occurrence within that cohort was assessed over all 120 or so repertoires. Across donors, most TCR sequences were observed very rarely, whereas some public TCRs were present in many individuals. The classifier was reported to diagnose cytomegalovirus status with high specificity and sensitivity in both the original cohort and the validation cohort. The authors suggested that the approach could potentially be generalized to other disease states and immunological phenotypes. A later analysis found that TCRs clustered in the first cohort also tended to co-occur in the roughly 120 validation repertoires, with approximately 95% of cluster scores above 0. A few of the identified cytomegalovirus-associated TCR beta chains were confirmed in vitro to be specific for cytomegalovirus antigens. The study gave a list of 150 to 200 TCR beta chains associated with cytomegalovirus.

CDR1 and CDR2 are read off the germline V gene as MDHEN and SYDVKM. Taken from cysteine to phenylalanine, the CDR3 has 14 residues. Only the CDR3 DNA stays, 42 bases, in frame from base 1. The germline V and J ends show losses of 6 bases and 8 bases respectively, and no gene match explains 10 bases of the junction. As for this clone: Its antigen is still unknown. No quality values exist for individual bases; no much larger clone is one base distant.

Separate from the approximately 730-subject first cohort, the validation cohort of 95 to 150 subjects was the group to which the donors belonged. The chain is made from TRBV28 and TRBJ1-5; TRBD1 aligns with 7 central bases. Sequenced sample: PBMCs. This clonotype was obtained from a man aged 18 to 29 in good health and CMV-seropositive. The DNA sequence reads TGTGCCAGCAGGACAGGGAGCGGAATCAAGCCCCAGCATTTT. Its coded protein is CASRTGSGIKPQHF. The entire variable domain, with the stretches around the CDR3 drawn from the reference TRBV28 and TRBJ1-5 proteins, is DVKVTQSSRYLVKRTGEKVFLECVQDMDHENMFWYRQDPGLGLRLIYFSYDVKMKEKGDIPEGYSVSREKKERFSLILESASTNQTSMYLCASRTGSGIKPQHFGDGTRLSIL.